This T cell receptor beta chain was identified during a study of blood T cell repertoires in COVID-19 (dated by TCRdb to about 2020). Turning to the overall study: Collaborator samples came from the United States, Italy and Spain and covered acute and convalescent phases of COVID-19. The material from the prospective study consisted of cDNA or gDNA derived from T cells, B-cell-depleted T cells, or PBMCs. The dataset comprised deeply sampled blood TCRbeta repertoires from subjects exposed to, actively infected with, or recovered from COVID-19. A freely available public database, intended as a resource for researchers studying the immune response to SARS-CoV-2, is where the repertoires were released. Samples came from the ongoing ImmuneRACE study (first 160 participants) plus 1,254 subjects from 6 global collaborators. Sample metadata almost always included a de-identified subject ID, COVID-19 status, age in years and sex. Where HLA class I and class II types were available, the types were taken from metadata supplied by the sample provider, not from assay-based typing.

The germline V gene encodes CDR1 MNHEY and CDR2 SVGAGI. V ends up 8 bases short and J 0 bases short, with an unmatched junction base count of 4. The CDR3 has 14 amino acids, counting the end cysteine and phenylalanine. Only the CDR3 part of the read is kept: 42 bases, read in frame from the first base. Another Seattle source contributed samples from volunteer blood donors who had recovered from COVID-19. The collaborating institutions used their own protocols to collect whole blood in K2EDTA tubes. For TCRbeta analysis, collaborator samples were shipped as frozen whole blood, as isolated PBMCs, or as DNA extracted from either sample type. Overall study results and their limits: The amount of clinical and demographic metadata varied by source and participant and was provided uncurated.

TCRbeta CDR3 regions were amplified from genomic DNA by means of the immunoSEQ Assay, a bias-controlled multiplex PCR. Under the source paper's analysis protocol: The number of nucleated cells in each sample was estimated by amplification of reference gene primers within the assay. Sequence reads were collapsed and filtered to measure the absolute abundance of every unique TCRbeta CDR3 rearrangement. Productive Simpson clonality was computed per sample as the square root of Simpson's diversity index over productive rearrangements. The table was pulled from immuneACCESS by TCRdb, which kept in-frame rearrangements only. Such tables lose some clones; where checked, under half of the loss comes from unresolved V genes, and the rest has no known cause. For V, J and clone size, that table is used; D and trimming come from the DNA. Present in this sample are some 220,000 clones, roughly 84% of which were seen just once. The leading ten clones occupy 3% to 3.5% of the sample.

As to this clone: There is no known antigen for this receptor. Base qualities are missing; no much larger clone stands one base away.

The receptor was derived from a woman aged 25 to 45 who had recovered from COVID-19. The sequencing sample was made of peripheral blood. The chain uses TRBV6-5 and TRBJ1-5, and 7 junctional nucleotides match TRBD1. The CDR3 sequence is CASLDRNSNQPQHF. DNA sequence: TGTGCCAGCTTGGACAGGAATAGCAATCAGCCCCAGCATTTT.